This TCR beta chain derives from a study of cytomegalovirus exposure and HLA in healthy donors. CDR1 is MNHEY and CDR2 is SMNVEV in the germline V gene (reference sequence). J was trimmed by 2 bases and V by 5 bases; bases with no gene match: 4. The CDR3 covers 14 residues. Primers: 60 Vbeta forward and 13 Jbeta reverse. Produced via immunoSEQ multiplex PCR; TCRdb's table is partial and in-frame only. The sample consists of over 150,000 clones, roughly 80% of them appearing once. This clone was detected only a few times. Sequenced: PBMCs. V is TRBV27 and J is TRBJ1-2; 8 nucleotides align to TRBD1. This TCR was sampled from a human donor in good health. The CDR3 region is CASSTQGANYGYTF. The CDR3 DNA reads as TGTGCCAGCAGTACCCAGGGGGCAAACTATGGCTACACCTTC.